These 26 T cell receptor beta chains originate from one sample sequenced in a study of blood T cell repertoires in COVID-19 (dated by TCRdb to about 2020). Library method: the immunoSEQ multiplex PCR assay. Not all clones reach the TCRdb copy of this immuneACCESS table, which keeps in-frame sequences only. Checked studies attribute under half of the gap to unresolved V genes and leave the rest unexplained. Across this sample there are 110,000 or so clones, with 84% seen only once. Around 8% of the sample is taken by the ten largest. Sample: peripheral blood. The receptors here all came from a woman in her forties with acute or convalescent COVID-19.

The chain recombines TRBV7-6 with TRBJ1-1; 10 positions agree with TRBD1. CDR1 and CDR2 (germline): SGHVS, FNYEAQ. V was pared by 5 bases and J by 7 bases, with 10 bases of the junction left unmatched. There are 15 residues in the CDR3. The CDR3 spells CASSLLGQGVGEAFF. CDR3 bases: TGTGCCAGCAGCCTATTAGGACAGGGGGTAGGTGAAGCTTTCTTT.

V and J are TRBV18 and TRBJ1-1; 10 bases line up with TRBD1. This CDR3 comprises 18 residues. CDR1 and CDR2 from the germline V gene are KGHSH and LQKENI. V shed 5 bases and J 0 bases; nucleotides not matched to a gene: 12. CDR3 region: CASSFFGTGARVNTEAFF. In DNA form, the CDR3 reads TGTGCCAGCTCATTTTTTGGGACAGGGGCCAGGGTGAACACTGAAGCTTTCTTT.

The chain couples TRBV18 to TRBJ1-6; 7 bases fit TRBD1. Germline CDR1 KGHSH, CDR2 LQKENI. The CDR3 covers 15 residues. Trimming took 5 bases from V and 8 from J; bases not matched to a gene: 9. CDR3 sequence (DNA): TGTGCCAGCTCAGAGATGGCCAGGGGGGATTCACCCCTCCACTTT. Protein product: CASSEMARGDSPLHF. Complete variable domain (other parts from reference TRBV18 and TRBJ1-6): NAGVMQNPRHLVRRRGQEARLRCSPMKGHSHVYWYRQLPEEGLKFMVYLQKENIIDESGMPKERFSAEFPKEGPSILRIQQVVRGDSAAYFCASSEMARGDSPLHFGNGTRLTVT.

The chain combines TRBV5-1 with TRBJ2-2; D might be TRBD1 (5 bases). Germline V CDR1 and CDR2: SGHRS, YFSETQ. The germline V and J ends were trimmed by 5 bases and 3 bases, with 11 bases remaining between them. The CDR3 runs 14 residues. CDR3 sequence: CASSRRVDTGELFF. The CDR3 DNA follows: TGCGCCAGCAGTCGCAGGGTCGACACCGGGGAGCTGTTTTTT.

This clone turned up a few times. Other DNA sequences from this sample encode an identical CDR3 as well. The chain carries TRBV9 and TRBJ2-1, with a weak D call TRBD2 (6 bases). The CDR3 is 16 residues long. Germline loops: CDR1 SGDLS, CDR2 YYNGEE. V was clipped by 0 bases and J by 4 bases, with 14 bases between them. This CDR3 reads CASSVEGGGGYNEQFF. The CDR3, as DNA: TGTGCCAGCAGCGTAGAAGGAGGTGGGGGGTACAATGAGCAGTTCTTC.

This clone was detected only a few times. The V and J genes are TRBV5-6 and TRBJ1-5, with TRBD1 as a possible D gene (5 bases). Germline loops: CDR1 SGHDT, CDR2 YYEEEE. This CDR3 has 16 amino acids. The V end lost 3 bases, the J end lost 1 base, and 14 bases lay between the germline ends. DNA of the CDR3: TGTGCCAGCAGCTCCTGGGGAGGGGTGAGCAATCAGCCCCAGCATTTT. Its protein product is CASSSWGGVSNQPQHF.

The rearrangement links TRBV24-1 to TRBJ2-3; 12 bases match TRBD2. Looked up from germline, CDR1 is KGHDR and CDR2 is SFDVKD. This CDR3 has 18 amino acids. Trimming removed 3 bases from V and 4 bases from J; junction bases left unmatched: 10. As DNA, the CDR3 is TGTGCCACCAGTGATAGGGCTAGCGGGGGGGCGGAGGCAGATACGCAGTATTTT. Its translation is CATSDRASGGAEADTQYF.

The gene calls are TRBV2 and TRBJ1-2; 7 bases match TRBD1. Germline CDR1 reads SNHLY; CDR2 reads FYNNEI. V shed 7 bases and J 7 bases; nucleotides not matched to a gene: 18. This CDR3 has 16 amino acids. CDR3 sequence reads: CASTRQRDRNSGGYTF. As DNA, the CDR3 is TGTGCCAGCACAAGACAAAGGGACAGAAACTCCGGTGGCTACACCTTC.

The V gene is TRBV4-3, the J gene TRBJ1-2, with 8 bases matching TRBD1. Germline assignment: CDR1 LGHNA and CDR2 YSLEER. V shed 0 bases and J 5 bases; nucleotides not matched to a gene: 5. The length of the CDR3 is 15 residues. Here the CDR3 DNA reads TGCGCCAGCAGCCAAGAAACACAGGGGGGGTATGGCTACACCTTC. Its protein is CASSQETQGGYGYTF.

In its sample, this clone was seen a few times. V gene TRBV10-3 combines with J gene TRBJ2-1, with 8 bases that match TRBD2. CDR3 length equals 14 residues. CDR1 ENHRY and CDR2 SYGVKD come from the germline V gene. Losses at the gene ends were 6 bases for V and 8 bases for J; bases not matched to a gene: 9. Written as DNA, the CDR3 is TGTGCCATCAGGACGGGGGGGCCGAGGGATGAGCAGTTCTTC. It is translated as CAIRTGGPRDEQFF.

The chain couples TRBV7-3 to TRBJ1-3, with 8 bases identical to TRBD1. CDR1 and CDR2 (germline): SGHTA, FQGTGA. This CDR3 has 15 residues. V was clipped by 3 bases and J by 2 bases; unmatched bases: 3. CDR3 coding DNA: TGTGCCAGCAGCTTTCGGACAGGGACTGGAAACACCATATATTTT. This sequence encodes CASSFRTGTGNTIYF.

The chain joins TRBV19 to TRBJ1-2; D remains ambiguous. This CDR3 comprises 14 residues. Germline CDR1 LNHDA, CDR2 SQIVND (reference sequence). Deletions cut 5 bases from V and 0 bases from J, with 10 bases between. The CDR3 bases are TGTGCCAGTAGTTATGCGGTAACTAACTATGGCTACACCTTC. Encoded protein: CASSYAVTNYGYTF.

This clone has more than one count but fewer than ten. This sequence joins TRBV3-1 (or the pseudogene TRBV3-2) and TRBJ2-1; 8 bases line up with TRBD2. The CDR3 is 18 amino acids. Germline V gene sequence: CDR1 LGHDT, CDR2 YNNKEL (reference sequence). J was trimmed by 4 bases and V by 1 base; bases with no gene match: 12. The CDR3 spells CASSQGVGLAGIYNEQFF. The CDR3 DNA reads TGTGCCAGCAGCCAAGGGGTAGGGCTAGCGGGTATATACAATGAGCAGTTCTTC.

The chain combines TRBV15 with TRBJ2-5, with D possibly being TRBD2 (5 bases). Germline V lookup: CDR1 LNHNV, CDR2 YYDKDF (reference sequence). The CDR3 length is 13 residues. The germline V and J ends were trimmed by 3 bases and 0 bases, with 5 bases remaining between them. CDR3 DNA sequence: TGTGCCACCAGCAGGGACTACCAAGAGACCCAGTACTTC. This gives the protein CATSRDYQETQYF.

V is TRBV19 and J is TRBJ1-2, with a weak D call TRBD1 (5 bases). With 6 bases removed from V and 3 bases from J, the gap between germline ends came to 8 bases. Germline V CDR1 and CDR2: LNHDA, SQIVND (reference sequence). The CDR3 consists of 12 residues. CDR3 region: CASSETDYGYTF. As DNA, the CDR3 is TGTGCCAGTAGCGAGACAGACTATGGCTACACCTTC.

This clone has only one observation. The chain joins TRBV5-4 to TRBJ1-6, with TRBD1 identical over 7 bases. There are 16 residues in the CDR3. The V gene's germline CDR1 is SGHNT and CDR2 YYREEE (reference sequence). After removal of 4 bases from V and 9 bases from J, the junction contained 13 bases not matched to a gene. CDR3 region: CASSDSPGRQGSPLHF. For the CDR3, the DNA is TGTGCCAGCAGCGATTCCCCTGGTAGACAGGGTTCACCCCTCCACTTT.

This sequence joins TRBV12-3 or TRBV12-4 and TRBJ1-2; 7 bases agree with TRBD1. CDR3 length: 12 amino acids. Germline trimming cut 6 bases from V and 8 bases from J; bases unmatched to any gene: 6. DNA of the CDR3: TGTGCCAGCAGCCCCATAGGGGGCGGCTACACCTTC. Encoded protein: CASSPIGGGYTF.

DNA of the CDR3: TGTGCCAGCAGCTTAACCTACAGGGTAACTAATGAAAAACTGTTTTTT. This codes for CASSLTYRVTNEKLFF. The chain joins TRBV7-2 to TRBJ1-4, with D possibly matching TRBD1 (6 bases). The germline CDR1 and CDR2 sequences are SGHTA and FQGNSA. The CDR3 spans 16 residues. Trimming cost V 2 bases and J 1 base, with 11 bases left between them.

The rearrangement uses TRBV12-3 or TRBV12-4 and TRBJ2-2; 9 bases line up with TRBD1. The CDR3 runs to 13 residues. Trimming cost V 8 bases and J 6 bases; bases outside gene matches: 4. CDR3 nucleotides: TGTGCCAGCCGGGACAGGGACCCCGGGGAGCTGTTTTTT. It codes for CASRDRDPGELFF.

Here the CDR3 DNA reads TGTGCCAGCAGCAAAGACAGGAACACCGGGGAGCTGTTTTTT. Translation: CASSKDRNTGELFF. This chain connects TRBV21-1 to TRBJ2-2; the D call in the table, TRBD1, was not verified against the DNA. TRBV21-1 is a known pseudogene. The CDR3 has 14 amino acids.

The chain links TRBV19 to TRBJ1-1, with D tentatively TRBD1 (5 bases). Germline assignment: CDR1 LNHDA and CDR2 SQIVND (reference sequence). V lost 7 bases and J lost 0, with 18 bases in between. The CDR3 consists of 16 residues. The DNA for the CDR3 is TGTGCCAGTACCCCTATTTACAGGAAGATGAACACTGAAGCTTTCTTT. Amino acids: CASTPIYRKMNTEAFF.

The J gene is TRBJ2-3, the V gene TRBV5-1; TRBD2 matches at 14 bases. This CDR3 spans 17 amino acids. Germline CDR1 SGHRS, CDR2 YFSETQ. J gave up 2 bases and V 4 bases, and 6 bases lay outside the gene matches. The CDR3 coding sequence is TGCGCCAGCAGCCTAAGACTAGCGGGGGGGGACACAGATACGCAGTATTTT. It translates to CASSLRLAGGDTDTQYF.

Only a few counts were recorded for this clone. The chain combines TRBV9 with TRBJ2-3; D is unclear. The germline CDR1 and CDR2 sequences are SGDLS and YYNGEE. The V gene lost 0 bases and the J gene lost 0 bases, with 5 bases spanning the gap. The CDR3 runs 14 residues. The CDR3 loop is CASSVALSTDTQYF. CDR3 coding DNA: TGTGCCAGCAGCGTAGCTCTCAGCACAGATACGCAGTATTTT.

The genes are TRBV3-1 (or the pseudogene TRBV3-2) and TRBJ1-1; D gene ambiguous. The V end was cut by 1 base, the J end by 0 bases, with 6 bases between. Per the germline V gene, CDR1 is LGHDT and CDR2 is YNNKEL (reference sequence). The CDR3 extends over 14 amino acids. The CDR3 region is CASSQVPMNTEAFF. DNA for the CDR3: TGTGCCAGCAGCCAAGTCCCAATGAACACTGAAGCTTTCTTT.

The CDR3 DNA sequence: TGTGCCAGCAGCCATCGGTCCACCCTCGGGGGTTCACCCCTCCACTTT. Translated, it gives CASSHRSTLGGSPLHF. The chain combines TRBV3-1 (or the pseudogene TRBV3-2) with TRBJ1-6, with D possibly being TRBD1 (5 bases). Per germline, CDR1 LGHDT and CDR2 YNNKEL (reference sequence). Trimming took 3 bases from V and 9 from J, leaving 18 bases between them. This CDR3 has 16 residues.

This clone has just a few counts. The gene calls are TRBV6-2 or TRBV6-3 and TRBJ1-1; 7 bases are a match to TRBD1. This CDR3 has 13 amino acids. Trimming took 5 bases from V and 7 from J; bases not matched to a gene: 7. Per the germline V gene, CDR1 is MNHEY and CDR2 is SVGEGT. CDR3 sequence: CASSMTGSIEAFF. CDR3 sequence (DNA): TGTGCCAGCAGTATGACAGGGTCGATTGAAGCTTTCTTT.